These T cell receptor beta chains were read from a single sample in a study of cytomegalovirus exposure and HLA in healthy donors. Assay used: immunoSEQ multiplex PCR; TCRdb lists only in-frame clones, some missing. The sample shows about 66,000 clones, nearly 98% of them seen only once. The source material was PBMCs. The receptor set was obtained from a woman aged 18 to 35 in good health and CMV-seropositive. Both conserved end residues are part of each CDR3. Not every row has a clone size; where given, it reads once, few, many or a size class.

J | V | size | CDR3
TRBJ1-5 | TRBV28 | NA | CASSWGDQPQHF
TRBJ2-1 | TRBV14 | NA | CASSLPGLSNDNEQFF
TRBJ1-5 | TRBV28 | once | CASSEDRVSNQPQHF
TRBJ2-1 | TRBV21-1 | NA | CASSKRREREGSEQFF
TRBJ2-1 | TRBV7-9 | NA | CASSSPSYNEQFF
TRBJ2-7 | TRBV18 | NA | CASSPHRGPYEQYF
TRBJ2-7 | TRBV6-1 | NA | CASLALSYEQYF
TRBJ2-7 | TRBV7-2 | NA | CASSLGGGSYEQYF
TRBJ2-6 | TRBV6-6 | NA | CASRPQGAQGANVLTF
TRBJ2-5 | TRBV5-4 | NA | CASSQTGLRETQYF
TRBJ1-2 | TRBV19 | NA | CASSIGGTNNYGYTF
TRBJ2-1 | TRBV9 | NA | CASSRELAGGGNEQFF
TRBJ1-2 | TRBV4-1 | NA | CASSQGTRAGGYTF
TRBJ2-7 | TRBV5-1 | NA | CASSLFSTANPYEQYF
TRBJ1-1 | TRBV6-5 | NA | CASSYAPRVGTEAFF
TRBJ1-4 | TRBV27 | NA | CASSLSGQSATNEKLFF
TRBJ2-1 | TRBV27 | NA | CASSFLGLHNNEQFF
TRBJ2-2 | TRBV29-1 | NA | CSVDGGVIGGELFF
TRBJ2-1 | TRBV30 | once | CAWRVPDYNEQFF
TRBJ1-1 | TRBV27 | NA | CASSLTHEGGMNTEAFF
TRBJ2-4 | TRBV19 | once | CASSIEGVSGRNIQYF
TRBJ1-5 | TRBV28 | NA | CASTGRGSAQHF
TRBJ2-5 | TRBV4-1 | NA | CASSLTSLASETQYF
TRBJ2-1 | TRBV10-1 | NA | CASYSGILSSYNEQFF
TRBJ1-1 | TRBV9 | NA | CASSATLGEAFF
TRBJ2-3 | TRBV5-1 | NA | CASSGGLAGGPSSTDTQYF
TRBJ2-1 | TRBV19 | NA | CASSVRTGGLSYNEQFF
TRBJ2-2 | TRBV19 | NA | CASSIILARYANTGELFF
TRBJ2-4 | TRBV28 | NA | CATKDRVGRGRENIQYF
TRBJ1-1 | TRBV6-6 | NA | CASSSDRGDYTEAFF
TRBJ1-2 | TRBV18 | NA | CASSSGGLGYGYTF
TRBJ1-1 | TRBV27 | NA | CASSPRTGITEAFF
TRBJ2-3 | TRBV7-5 | NA | CARSPLMASGRYTDTQYF
TRBJ2-7 | TRBV6-4 | NA | CASSLAGTSYEQYF
TRBJ2-7 | TRBV2 | NA | CASSDPGQGAYEQYF
TRBJ1-1 | TRBV19 | once | CASTEGLDTEAFF
TRBJ1-1 | TRBV10-3 | NA | CAADRGGDTEAFF
TRBJ2-5 | TRBV6-1 | NA | CASSETVSGETQYF
TRBJ2-2 | TRBV29-1 | NA | CSVLTRNTGELFF
TRBJ2-5 | TRBV9 | once | CASSVEPFGTQYF